The 32 T cell receptor beta chains below were found in one sample sequenced in a study of CD8+ T cells in alopecia areata. RNA was extracted and reverse transcribed into cDNA as the sequencing template. Sequencing was performed with immunoSEQ multiplex PCR; in TCRdb, only in-frame clones are kept and a portion is missing. The top ten clones hold 20% to 25% of a sample with about 110,000 clones, approximately 50% of them seen once. Sequences were obtained from NKG2D-low CD8+ T cells sorted from blood. Every receptor here comes from a human donor with alopecia areata.

The V call is TRBV7-9, the J call TRBJ2-7; the D is unclear. Trimming took off 1 base at V and 7 bases at J, with 8 bases between the two ends. From germline, CDR1 is SEHNR and CDR2 FQNEAQ (reference sequence). The CDR3 has 12 amino acids. The CDR3 protein is CASSLGFREQYF. The DNA for the CDR3 is TGTGCCAGCAGCTTAGGATTCAGGGAGCAGTACTTC.

In DNA, the CDR3 is TGTGCCAGCAGCCCACCCGCCGGGACTAACAATGAGCAGTTCTTC. Encoded protein: CASSPPAGTNNEQFF. The chain has TRBV7-9 and TRBJ2-1; 7 nucleotides line up with TRBD2. The CDR3 runs 15 residues. J was trimmed by 5 bases and V by 5 bases; bases with no gene match: 9. Germline V CDR1 and CDR2: SEHNR, FQNEAQ (reference sequence).

The rearrangement joins TRBV9 to TRBJ2-3; no firm D call. This CDR3 spans 14 amino acids. Germline values: CDR1 SGDLS, CDR2 YYNGEE. Deletions cut 0 bases from V and 4 bases from J, with 9 bases between. CDR3 coding DNA: TGTGCCAGCAGCGTAGGCGGTGGGGCAGATACGCAGTATTTT. Translated: CASSVGGGADTQYF. The full variable domain, with the rest looked up from reference TRBV9 and TRBJ2-3, is DSGVTQTPKHLITATGQRVTLRCSPRSGDLSVYWYQQSLDQGLQFLIQYYNGEERAKGNILERFSAQQFPDLHSELNLSSLELGDSALYFCASSVGGGADTQYFGPGTRLTVL.

The chain carries TRBV4-1 and TRBJ2-1, with a tentative D call TRBD2 (5 bases). V lost 3 bases to trimming and J lost 5 bases, with 14 bases between them. Germline V lookup: CDR1 MGHRA, CDR2 YSYEKL. The CDR3 spans 15 residues. CDR3 residues: CASSQVRTGDNEQFF. The CDR3 DNA sequence: TGCGCCAGCAGCCAGGTTAGGACTGGGGACAATGAGCAGTTCTTC.

The chain has TRBV28 and TRBJ2-1; TRBD1 or TRBD2 may be the D gene (6 bases each). CDR3 length: 16 residues. The germline CDR1 and CDR2 sequences are MDHEN and SYDVKM. Trimming cost V 3 bases and J 5 bases, with 17 bases left between them. The chain's CDR3 is CASSLGAGKSHNEQFF. The CDR3 DNA is TGTGCCAGCAGTTTGGGGGCGGGGAAGTCCCACAATGAGCAGTTCTTC.

The sample holds a few counts of this clone. The rearrangement uses TRBV10-2 and TRBJ1-1; D gene uncertain. Germline V gives CDR1 WSHSY, CDR2 SAAADI. V lost 5 bases, J lost 7 bases, and 17 bases lay in between. The CDR3 extends over 14 amino acids. This chain's CDR3 is CASSPEGVSGEAFF. In nucleotides, the CDR3 is TGCGCCAGCAGTCCAGAGGGAGTGTCGGGTGAAGCTTTCTTT.

The chain has TRBV7-3 and TRBJ1-2, with no clear D. The CDR3 totals 14 residues. Trimming took 4 bases from V and 4 from J, leaving 13 bases between them. Germline CDR1 is SGHTA and CDR2 is FQGTGA. CDR3 loop: CASSSAPGAYGYTF. The CDR3, as DNA: TGTGCCAGCAGCTCAGCCCCTGGAGCCTATGGCTACACCTTC.

The gene calls are TRBV27 and TRBJ1-2; the D gene is possibly TRBD1 (6 bases). With 6 bases removed from V and 4 bases from J, the gap between germline ends came to 15 bases. CDR1 MNHEY and CDR2 SMNVEV come from the germline V gene (reference sequence). This CDR3 has 14 residues. Here the CDR3 reads CASRYRESGYGYTF. CDR3 bases: TGTGCCAGCAGGTACAGGGAGTCCGGCTATGGCTACACCTTC.

This clone has just a few counts. The rearrangement joins TRBV7-8 to TRBJ1-1, with D uncertain. This CDR3 spans 15 amino acids. V lost 5 bases to trimming and J lost 0 bases, with 13 bases between them. The germline gives CDR1 SGHVS, CDR2 FQNEAQ. Written as DNA, the CDR3 is TGTGCCAGCAGCCCGGTAGTGGAGGTGAACACTGAAGCTTTCTTT. Its protein is CASSPVVEVNTEAFF.

This chain links TRBV30 with TRBJ1-1, with D hard to call. Trimming left V 4 bases short and J 1 base short, with 13 bases between. The germline CDR1 and CDR2 sequences are GTSNPN and SVGIG (reference sequence). The CDR3 loop spans 14 amino acids. The CDR3 sequence is CAWMISSGNTEAFF. CDR3 nucleotides: TGTGCCTGGATGATCAGCTCGGGGAACACTGAAGCTTTCTTT.

This clone was counted only a few times. This chain links TRBV11-3 with TRBJ2-2; D is possibly TRBD1 (6 bases). Germline CDR1 and CDR2: SGHNT and YENEEA. CDR3 size: 16 residues. Trimming removed 4 bases at V and 4 bases at J, with 16 bases between. The CDR3 DNA follows: TGTGCCAGCAGCTACAGGGCGGTCGTGGGCACCGGGGAGCTGTTTTTT. Protein sequence: CASSYRAVVGTGELFF.

This rearrangement joins TRBV29-1 to TRBJ2-1; D may be TRBD1 or TRBD2 (5 bases each). The V gene's germline CDR1 is SQVTM and CDR2 ANQGSEA. This CDR3 is 15 amino acids long. V was trimmed by 6 bases and J by 2 bases, leaving 17 bases between them. In DNA, the CDR3 is TGCAGCGTAGCAGGGAGCCAATTTACCTACAATGAGCAGTTCTTC. It codes for CSVAGSQFTYNEQFF.

This chain links TRBV9 with TRBJ2-1; D is uncertain. Between the trimmed V and J ends, which lost 4 bases and 6 bases, there was a span of 20 bases. CDR3 length: 16 amino acids. Germline assignment: CDR1 SGDLS and CDR2 YYNGEE. The CDR3 nucleotides read TGTGCCAGCAGCCCTGTTGCGCTCCCCTTGGGCAATGAGCAGTTCTTC. Translating it yields CASSPVALPLGNEQFF.

This clone turned up a few times. CDR3 nucleotides: TGTGCCAGCGGAGGGGGGTACTACAATGAGCAGTTCTTC. It specifies CASGGGYYNEQFF. The rearrangement uses TRBV27 and TRBJ2-1; D may be TRBD1 or TRBD2 (6 bases each). Germline loops: CDR1 MNHEY, CDR2 SMNVEV (reference sequence). The CDR3 covers 13 residues. The germline V and J ends were trimmed by 8 bases and 3 bases, with 11 bases remaining between them.

J is TRBJ2-7 and V is TRBV7-9; D is ambiguous. The CDR3 is 12 amino acids. V shed 1 base and J shed 10 bases, with 11 bases lying between them. Germline V CDR1 and CDR2: SEHNR, FQNEAQ (reference sequence). CDR3 residues: CASSLDPSYQYF. In DNA form, the CDR3 reads TGTGCCAGCAGCTTAGACCCTAGTTATCAGTACTTC.

The chain links TRBV19 to TRBJ2-7; weak D call: TRBD2 (6 bases). This CDR3 has 15 residues. V was clipped by 3 bases and J by 4 bases, with 16 bases between them. Germline-derived CDR1 and CDR2 are LNHDA and SQIVND (reference sequence). CDR3 region: CASSMSLEGTYEQYF. In nucleotides, the CDR3 is TGTGCCAGTAGTATGAGTCTAGAAGGGACTTACGAGCAGTACTTC. Supplemented by reference TRBV19 and TRBJ2-7, the full variable domain reads DGGITQSPKYLFRKEGQNVTLSCEQNLNHDAMYWYRQDPGQGLRLIYYSQIVNDFQKGDIAEGYSVSREKKESFPLTVTSAQKNPTAFYLCASSMSLEGTYEQYFGPGTRLTVT.

The chain recombines TRBV6-6 with TRBJ2-7; D call uncertain. The CDR3 consists of 14 residues. Trimming took 0 bases from V and 4 from J, leaving 10 bases between them. Germline V CDR1 and CDR2: MNHNY, SVGAGI (reference sequence). The CDR3 region is CASSYSSSGYEQYF. CDR3 sequence (DNA): TGTGCCAGCAGTTACTCGAGTAGTGGGTACGAGCAGTACTTC.

The chain has TRBV19 and TRBJ2-3; TRBD2 aligns across 16 bases. Trimming cost V 7 bases and J 2 bases; bases outside gene matches: 3. Germline CDR1 reads LNHDA; CDR2 reads SQIVND (reference sequence). This CDR3 comprises 16 residues. DNA for the CDR3: TGTGCCAGTACGGGACTAGCGGGAGGGGACACAGATACGCAGTATTTT. It translates to CASTGLAGGDTDTQYF.

This chain joins TRBV28 and TRBJ1-5; D possibly corresponds to TRBD1 (5 bases). This CDR3 is built from 17 residues. V was shortened by 1 base and J by 3 bases, with 16 bases between the two germline ends. CDR1 MDHEN and CDR2 SYDVKM come from the germline V gene. CDR3 coding DNA: TGTGCCAGCAGTTTATTTCCCGTAGGACACGACAATCAGCCCCAGCATTTT. It is translated as CASSLFPVGHDNQPQHF.

This clone was seen just once. J is TRBJ2-3 and V is TRBV6-1, with 9 bases aligning to TRBD1. The CDR3 loop spans 15 amino acids. Germline loops: CDR1 MNHNS, CDR2 SASEGT. V shed 7 bases and J 4 bases; nucleotides not matched to a gene: 9. The CDR3 region is CASILRTGVADTQYF. CDR3 DNA sequence: TGTGCCAGCATACTAAGGACAGGGGTTGCAGATACGCAGTATTTT.

V usage is TRBV5-6 and J usage is TRBJ1-2; the D gene is possibly TRBD1 (5 bases). CDR3 length: 14 residues. Trimming pared 4 bases from V and 3 bases from J, leaving 13 bases between. Per germline, CDR1 SGHDT and CDR2 YYEEEE. The CDR3 protein is CASSPTGGYYGYTF. As DNA, the CDR3 is TGTGCCAGCAGCCCGACCGGGGGGTACTATGGCTACACCTTC.

The chain couples TRBV7-9 to TRBJ2-4; D is unclear. V gave up 2 bases and J gave up 0 bases, with 8 bases separating them. Germline CDR1 SEHNR, CDR2 FQNEAQ (reference sequence). This CDR3 is 15 amino acids long. The CDR3 DNA sequence: TGTGCCAGCAGCTTAATTCACTTAGCCAAAAACATTCAGTACTTC. Residues: CASSLIHLAKNIQYF. Full variable domain (outside the CDR3, taken from reference TRBV7-9 and TRBJ2-4): DTGVSQNPRHKITKRGQNVTFRCDPISEHNRLYWYRQTLGQGPEFLTYFQNEAQLEKSRLLSDRFSAERPKGSFSTLEIQRTEQGDSAMYLCASSLIHLAKNIQYFGAGTRLSVL.

The chain uses TRBV28 and TRBJ2-1; TRBD2 is a possible D gene (5 bases). The CDR3 runs to 13 residues. Trimming shortened V by 7 bases and J by 3 bases, and 10 bases separated the two germline ends. CDR1 MDHEN and CDR2 SYDVKM come from the germline V gene. As DNA, the CDR3 is TGTGCCAGCACTACGGGGTTCTACAATGAGCAGTTCTTC. As protein: CASTTGFYNEQFF.

V usage is TRBV28 and J usage is TRBJ2-7; D is unclear. Germline CDR1 is MDHEN and CDR2 is SYDVKM. The germline V and J ends were trimmed by 5 bases and 4 bases, with 15 bases remaining between them. The CDR3 extends over 14 amino acids. The CDR3 nucleotides are TGTGCCAGCAGTCTAAGGGTGGGGTCTTACGAGCAGTACTTC. Amino acids: CASSLRVGSYEQYF.

The V gene is TRBV2, the J gene TRBJ2-6, with D hard to call. This CDR3 is built from 15 residues. The V gene's germline CDR1 is SNHLY and CDR2 FYNNEI. V dropped 2 bases and J dropped 1 base, with 6 bases sitting between them. CDR3 DNA: TGTGCCAGCAGTGAACTGGGTTCTGGGGCCAACGTCCTGACTTTC. Translation gives CASSELGSGANVLTF.

The rearrangement uses TRBV9 and TRBJ2-3; D is unclear. CDR3 length: 19 amino acids. The germline V gene encodes CDR1 SGDLS and CDR2 YYNGEE. The ends were cut back, 3 bases at V and 0 bases at J, with 23 bases in the middle. In DNA form, the CDR3 reads TGTGCCAGCAGCGCAGAGGTTTCGGTCGGTTCAACTAGCACAGATACGCAGTATTTT. Its protein product is CASSAEVSVGSTSTDTQYF. Looking up the rest from reference TRBV9 and TRBJ2-3 gives the full variable domain: DSGVTQTPKHLITATGQRVTLRCSPRSGDLSVYWYQQSLDQGLQFLIQYYNGEERAKGNILERFSAQQFPDLHSELNLSSLELGDSALYFCASSAEVSVGSTSTDTQYFGPGTRLTVL.

This chain connects TRBV5-1 to TRBJ2-7; D perhaps matches TRBD1 (6 bases). This CDR3 has 15 amino acids. V was shortened by 0 bases and J by 3 bases, with 13 bases between the two germline ends. Germline V lookup: CDR1 SGHRS, CDR2 YFSETQ. The CDR3 DNA sequence: TGCGCCAGCAGCTTGGCGGGAACAGGGAACTACGAGCAGTACTTC. Its translation is CASSLAGTGNYEQYF.

This clone was counted ten times or more. The rearrangement joins TRBV10-3 to TRBJ1-1; D might be TRBD1 (5 bases). The CDR3 length is 14 residues. Germline CDR1 reads ENHRY; CDR2 reads SYGVKD. Trimming pared 4 bases from V and 1 base from J, leaving 10 bases between. Here the CDR3 reads CAISVGGENTEAFF. The DNA for the CDR3 is TGTGCCATCAGTGTTGGGGGGGAGAACACTGAAGCTTTCTTT.

The V and J genes are TRBV29-1 and TRBJ2-7; TRBD1 agrees at 9 bases. There are 13 residues in the CDR3. V trimming: 4 bases; J trimming: 0 bases; junction bases outside the gene matches: 1. The germline CDR1 and CDR2 sequences are SQVTM and ANQGSEA. The CDR3 region is CSVGTGDSYEQYF. CDR3 coding DNA: TGCAGCGTTGGGACAGGGGACTCCTACGAGCAGTACTTC.

V usage is TRBV5-1 and J usage is TRBJ2-5; the D call may be TRBD1 or TRBD2 (5 bases each). The germline V gene encodes CDR1 SGHRS and CDR2 YFSETQ. CDR3 length equals 15 residues. V lost 2 bases and J 2 bases, leaving 13 bases between the germline ends. The CDR3 DNA reads as TGCGCCAGCAGCTTCACCGGGACGCAGCAAGAGACCCAGTACTTC. The encoded protein is CASSFTGTQQETQYF.

This clone has a handful of counts. V gene TRBV28 combines with J gene TRBJ2-1; 14 nucleotides align to TRBD2. Germline V gives CDR1 MDHEN, CDR2 SYDVKM. CDR3 size: 17 residues. The trim removed 4 bases at V and 10 bases at J, leaving 12 bases unmatched. As DNA, the CDR3 is TGTGCCAGCAGTTCGGCGTCCGGGACTAGCGGGAGAAAGGAGCAGTTCTTC. Encoded protein: CASSSASGTSGRKEQFF.

The CDR3 region has the DNA TGTGCCAGCAGTTACATAGGCCACGAGCAGTACTTC. This sequence encodes CASSYIGHEQYF. This chain links TRBV6-5 with TRBJ2-5; unclear D gene. The J call may not be correct, given that the DNA end is closer to TRBJ2-7. The CDR3 is made up of 12 amino acids. Looked up from germline, CDR1 is MNHEY and CDR2 is SVGAGI.